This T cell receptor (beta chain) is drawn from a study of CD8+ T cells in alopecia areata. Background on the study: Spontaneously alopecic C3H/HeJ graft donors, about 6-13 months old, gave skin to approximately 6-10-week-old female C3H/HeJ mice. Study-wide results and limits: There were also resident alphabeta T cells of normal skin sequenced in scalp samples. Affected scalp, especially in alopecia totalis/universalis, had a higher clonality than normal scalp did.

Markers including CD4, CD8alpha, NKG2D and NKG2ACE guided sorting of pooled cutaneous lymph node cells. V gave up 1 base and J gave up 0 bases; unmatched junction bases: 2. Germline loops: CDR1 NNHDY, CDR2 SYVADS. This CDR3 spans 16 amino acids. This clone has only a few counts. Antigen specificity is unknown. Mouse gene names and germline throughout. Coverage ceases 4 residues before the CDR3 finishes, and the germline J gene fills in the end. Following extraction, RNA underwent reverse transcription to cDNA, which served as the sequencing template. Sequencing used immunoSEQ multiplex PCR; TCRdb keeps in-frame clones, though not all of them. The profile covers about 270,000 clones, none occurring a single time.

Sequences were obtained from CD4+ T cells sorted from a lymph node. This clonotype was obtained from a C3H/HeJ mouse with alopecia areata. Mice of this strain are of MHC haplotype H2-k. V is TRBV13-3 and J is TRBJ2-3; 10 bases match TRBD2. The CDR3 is CASSDWDWGSAETLYF. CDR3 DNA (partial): TGTGCCAGCAGTGATTGGGACTGGGGTAGTGCAGAA.